This TCR beta chain was found in a study of TIL therapy for anti-PD-1-resistant metastatic lung cancer. Study-level information: Tumors had a median PD-L1 proportion score of approximately 5.5%. Tumors carried a median 1.5 non-synonymous mutations per megabase. Half of patients were current or former smokers. Study-wide points: The baseline peripheral repertoire was partially replaced by infused TIL clonotypes that later decayed.

In germline, CDR1 is GTSNPN, CDR2 SVGIG (reference sequence). The CDR3 is 13 residues long. The junction had 5 bases not matched to a gene; V was cut back by 7 bases and J by 6 bases. As for this clone: Its specificity is unknown.

Time point of the sample: pre-treatment sample, taken before nivolumab and TIL therapy. The immunoSEQ assay was v3. The table came from immunoSEQ multiplex PCR; TCRdb's copy has only in-frame clones and leaves some out. Among 50,000 to 60,000 clones, approximately 80% were seen once, and the ten largest hold nearly 3%. The specimen comprised blood, sampled at baseline. V usage is TRBV30 and J usage is TRBJ2-7; 14 bases are shared with TRBD2. The TCR sequence derives from a person between 25 and 80 years old with non-small cell lung cancer. The CDR3 spells CAYGTSGSGEQYF. The CDR3 nucleotides are TGTGCCTACGGGACTAGCGGGAGCGGCGAGCAGTACTTC. Full variable domain (rest looked up from reference TRBV30 and TRBJ2-7): SQTIHQWPATLVQPVGSPLSLECTVEGTSNPNLYWYRQAAGRGLQLLFYSVGIGQISSEVPQNLSASRPQDRQFILSSKKLLLSDSGFYLCAYGTSGSGEQYFGPGTRLTVT.